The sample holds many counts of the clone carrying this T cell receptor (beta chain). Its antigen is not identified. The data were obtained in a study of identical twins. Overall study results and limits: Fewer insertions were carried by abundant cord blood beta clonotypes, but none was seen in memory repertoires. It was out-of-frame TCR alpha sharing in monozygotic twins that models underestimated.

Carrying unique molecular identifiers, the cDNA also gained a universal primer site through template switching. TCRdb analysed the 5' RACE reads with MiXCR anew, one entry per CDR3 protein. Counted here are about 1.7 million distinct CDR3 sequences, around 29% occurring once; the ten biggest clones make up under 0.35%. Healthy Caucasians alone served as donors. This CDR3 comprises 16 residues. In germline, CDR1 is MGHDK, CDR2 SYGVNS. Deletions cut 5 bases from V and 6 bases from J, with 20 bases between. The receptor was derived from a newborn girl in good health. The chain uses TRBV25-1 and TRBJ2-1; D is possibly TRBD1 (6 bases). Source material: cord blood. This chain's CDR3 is CASSSSMGAGANEQFF. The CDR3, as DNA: TGTGCCAGCAGTTCCTCAATGGGCGCAGGGGCCAATGAGCAGTTCTTC. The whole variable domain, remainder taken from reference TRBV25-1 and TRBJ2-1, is EADIYQTPRYLVIGTGKKITLECSQTMGHDKMYWYQQDPGMELHLIHYSYGVNSTEKGDLSSESTVSRIRTEHFPLTLESARPSHTSQYLCASSSSMGAGANEQFFGPGTRLTVL.